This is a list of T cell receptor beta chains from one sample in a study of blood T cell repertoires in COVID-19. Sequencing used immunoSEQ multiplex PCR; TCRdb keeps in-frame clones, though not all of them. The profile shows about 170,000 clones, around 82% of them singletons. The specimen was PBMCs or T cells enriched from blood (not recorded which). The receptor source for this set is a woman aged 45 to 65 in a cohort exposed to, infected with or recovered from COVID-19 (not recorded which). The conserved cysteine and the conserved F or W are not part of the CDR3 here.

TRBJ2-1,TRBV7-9,ASSLVAGGNFEQF
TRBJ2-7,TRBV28,ASRRPGLLHEQY
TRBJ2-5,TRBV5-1,ASSRDAASTSGFQETQY
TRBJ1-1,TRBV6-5,ASKLPQNTEAF
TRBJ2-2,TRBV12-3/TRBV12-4,ASSLASFGELF
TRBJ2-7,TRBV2,ASSERAIGEQY
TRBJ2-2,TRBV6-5,ASNNGGSGTGELF
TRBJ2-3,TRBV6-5,ASRNRAGGTDTQY
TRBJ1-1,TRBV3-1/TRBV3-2,ASSHSGREGKMNTEAF
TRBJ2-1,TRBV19,ASSIKTSGRGEQF
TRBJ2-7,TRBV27,ASSLSGISYEQY
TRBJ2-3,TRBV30,AWGNLRTDTQY
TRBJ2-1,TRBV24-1,ATSDSSEAYSYNEQF
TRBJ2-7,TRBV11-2,ASSPLWGVPYEQY
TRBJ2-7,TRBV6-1,ASSEALGQGSYEQY
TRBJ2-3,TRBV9,ASSVAFGGSTDTQY
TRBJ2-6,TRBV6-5,ATTGPFRDNVLT
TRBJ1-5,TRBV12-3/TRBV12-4,ASSFRGNQPQH
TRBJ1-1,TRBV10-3,AISQMNTEAF
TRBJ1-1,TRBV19,ASSKRNTEAF
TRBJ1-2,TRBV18,ASSPGNGYT
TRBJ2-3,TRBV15,ATSPQGTGSTDTQY
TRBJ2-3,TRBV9,ASSAKNRGGSTDTQY
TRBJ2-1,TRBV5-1,ASSLGTSGRALNEQF
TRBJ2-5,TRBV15,ATSRPDEARETQY
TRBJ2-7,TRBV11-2,ASSPIDRGRLVRAYEQY
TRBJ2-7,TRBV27,ASSHRLSYEQY
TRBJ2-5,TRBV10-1,ASSESAGKWETQY
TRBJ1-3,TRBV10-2,ASSETRSPSGNTIY
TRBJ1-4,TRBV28,ASSSRQGDEKLF
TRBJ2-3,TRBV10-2,ASRETGYYTQY
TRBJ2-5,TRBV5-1,ASSSAGTVQETQY
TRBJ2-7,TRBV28,ASSLTGEAYEQY
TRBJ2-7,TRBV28,ASSILQGSVFEQY
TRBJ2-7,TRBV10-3,AISRDVIDRIEQY
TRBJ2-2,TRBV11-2,ASSFLVGQNVGELF
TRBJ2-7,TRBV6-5,ASYNGQEYEQY
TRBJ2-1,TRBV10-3,AISGREGSGGLSYNEQF
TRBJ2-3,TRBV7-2,ASSPGGSTDTQY
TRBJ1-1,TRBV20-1,SASSHSLEAF
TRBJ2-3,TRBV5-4,ASSFLTVTDTQY
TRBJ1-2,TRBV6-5,ASSLEGISGYT